These 14 T cell receptor beta chains came from one sample sequenced in a study of cytomegalovirus exposure and HLA in healthy donors. The PCR had 60 Vbeta and 13 Jbeta primers. TCRdb's copy holds only in-frame clones and misses some; the assay was immunoSEQ multiplex PCR. The sample consists of some 170,000 clones, 75% of them appearing once. The sequencing input was PBMCs. Receptor source: a woman between 45 and 65 years old in good health and CMV-seropositive.

This clone appeared a single time. The V gene is TRBV19, the J gene TRBJ2-2; 7 bases match TRBD1. Germline assignment: CDR1 LNHDA and CDR2 SQIVND (reference sequence). There are 13 residues in the CDR3. V shed 8 bases, J shed 6 bases, and the junction held 6 bases outside the gene matches. The CDR3: CASQGEGSGELFF. The CDR3 bases are TGTGCCAGTCAGGGGGAAGGGTCCGGGGAGCTGTTTTTT.

The V gene is TRBV11-2, the J gene TRBJ1-3, with D tentatively TRBD1 (6 bases). V lost 11 bases and J 1 base, leaving 9 bases between the germline ends. CDR1 is SGHAT and CDR2 is FQNNGV in the germline V gene. This CDR3 contains 12 residues. This CDR3 is CASTGSGNTIYF. The CDR3 coding sequence is TGTGCCTCCACAGGGTCTGGAAACACCATATATTTT.

The gene calls are TRBV7-2 and TRBJ1-6; 7 nucleotides match TRBD1. The V gene's germline CDR1 is SGHTA and CDR2 FQGNSA. J gave up 7 bases and V 2 bases, and 5 bases lay outside the gene matches. The CDR3 runs to 15 residues. The CDR3 region has the DNA TGTGCCAGCAGCTTATCAGGGGGTTCAAATTCACCCCTCCACTTT. Translated, it gives CASSLSGGSNSPLHF.

The V gene is TRBV4-1, the J gene TRBJ2-5; TRBD2 might be the D (6 bases). The length of the CDR3 is 18 residues. Germline CDR1 is MGHRA and CDR2 is YSYEKL. Trimming cost V 3 bases and J 6 bases, with 26 bases left between them. CDR3 protein: CASSQGLARAGTIKTQYF. The CDR3 DNA follows: TGCGCCAGCAGCCAGGGGCTAGCGAGGGCAGGAACAATTAAGACCCAGTACTTC.

In this sample, this clone turned up a few times. The chain recombines TRBV15 with TRBJ1-5, with no clear D. The V gene's germline CDR1 is LNHNV and CDR2 YYDKDF (reference sequence). V was cut by 4 bases and J by 0 bases, with 10 bases left in between. The CDR3 contains 15 residues. The chain's CDR3 is CATSTHTDSNQPQHF. The CDR3 DNA reads as TGTGCCACCAGCACACATACAGATAGCAATCAGCCCCAGCATTTT.

J is TRBJ2-5 and V is TRBV18; the D gene is possibly TRBD1 (5 bases). Between the trimmed V and J ends, which lost 2 bases and 0 bases, there was a span of 10 bases. Per germline, CDR1 KGHSH and CDR2 LQKENI. The CDR3 has 15 amino acids. The CDR3 loop is CASSPYQGNQETQYF. The CDR3, as DNA: TGTGCCAGCTCACCATATCAGGGCAACCAAGAGACCCAGTACTTC. Variable domain in full (rest from reference TRBV18 and TRBJ2-5): NAGVMQNPRHLVRRRGQEARLRCSPMKGHSHVYWYRQLPEEGLKFMVYLQKENIIDESGMPKERFSAEFPKEGPSILRIQQVVRGDSAAYFCASSPYQGNQETQYFGPGTRLLVL.

The V and J genes are TRBV7-2 and TRBJ1-1; TRBD1 might be the D (6 bases). This CDR3 spans 14 amino acids. Trimming shortened V by 2 bases and J by 4 bases, and 11 bases separated the two germline ends. CDR1 and CDR2 from the germline V gene are SGHTA and FQGNSA. The CDR3 DNA is TGTGCCAGCAGCTTACAGGGGTTGAGCACTGAAGCTTTCTTT. The encoded protein is CASSLQGLSTEAFF.

This chain uses TRBV5-8 with TRBJ1-6, with 7 bases fitting TRBD1. Germline lookup yields CDR1 SGHTS and CDR2 YDEGEE. The V segment lost 2 bases and the J segment 7 bases; nucleotides outside the gene matches: 6. The CDR3 covers 15 residues. CDR3 amino acids: CASSFTGVENSPLHF. As DNA, the CDR3 is TGTGCCAGCAGCTTTACAGGGGTGGAGAATTCACCCCTCCACTTT.

This clone was seen once. This same CDR3 is encoded by further DNA sequences in the sample. The chain has TRBV6-5 and TRBJ2-2; D possibly corresponds to TRBD1 (5 bases). Germline CDR1 reads MNHEY; CDR2 reads SVGAGI. V lost 6 bases to trimming and J lost 4 bases, with 15 bases between them. The CDR3 runs 15 residues. The CDR3 DNA reads TGTGCCAGCAGCCGATGGCACAGGAGCACCGGGGAGCTGTTTTTT. Encoded protein: CASSRWHRSTGELFF.

This clone was seen more than once but under ten times. CDR3 in DNA: TGTGCCAGCAGCCCACGGACTTCTCCTAGAGAGACCCAGTACTTC. Translated: CASSPRTSPRETQYF. V gene TRBV9 combines with J gene TRBJ2-5; tentative D call: TRBD2 (5 bases). Germline V gene lookup returns CDR1 SGDLS and CDR2 YYNGEE. The CDR3 has 15 amino acids. V lost 4 bases and J 4 bases, leaving 17 bases between the germline ends.

The CDR3 coding sequence is TGCGCCAGCAGCTTGATAAGCGGGGCCACCGGGGAGCTGTTTTTT. Protein: CASSLISGATGELFF. J is TRBJ2-2 and V is TRBV5-1; 7 bases map to TRBD2. Germline CDR1 SGHRS, CDR2 YFSETQ. The V segment lost 1 base and the J segment 4 bases; nucleotides outside the gene matches: 4. This CDR3 is 15 amino acids long.

This clone was detected once. The rearrangement joins TRBV7-9 to TRBJ1-4; TRBD1 matches 8 bases. The CDR3 has 17 amino acids. Looked up from germline, CDR1 is SEHNR and CDR2 is FQNEAQ (reference sequence). V shed 1 base and J 6 bases; nucleotides not matched to a gene: 10. The CDR3 spells CASSLDIKTGEDEKLFF. DNA for the CDR3: TGTGCCAGCAGCTTAGATATCAAGACAGGGGAGGATGAAAAACTGTTTTTT.

The V and J genes are TRBV4-1 and TRBJ1-5; 12 bases line up with TRBD1. The CDR3 runs 18 residues. Germline CDR1 reads MGHRA; CDR2 reads YSYEKL. The junction had 8 bases not matched to a gene; V was cut back by 0 bases and J by 5 bases. The CDR3 DNA is TGCGCCAGCAGCCAAGAGGGGACAGGGGGCAGGGTCGATCAGCCCCAGCATTTT. This translates into CASSQEGTGGRVDQPQHF.

CDR3 bases: TGTGCCAGCAGCCCGGGACTAGCGGGAGTCAATGAGCAGTTCTTC. This translates into CASSPGLAGVNEQFF. This sequence joins TRBV27 and TRBJ2-1, with 14 nucleotides matching TRBD2. Per the germline V gene, CDR1 is MNHEY and CDR2 is SMNVEV (reference sequence). The ends lost 6 bases at V and 6 bases at J; junction bases unmatched: 4. The CDR3 has 15 amino acids.